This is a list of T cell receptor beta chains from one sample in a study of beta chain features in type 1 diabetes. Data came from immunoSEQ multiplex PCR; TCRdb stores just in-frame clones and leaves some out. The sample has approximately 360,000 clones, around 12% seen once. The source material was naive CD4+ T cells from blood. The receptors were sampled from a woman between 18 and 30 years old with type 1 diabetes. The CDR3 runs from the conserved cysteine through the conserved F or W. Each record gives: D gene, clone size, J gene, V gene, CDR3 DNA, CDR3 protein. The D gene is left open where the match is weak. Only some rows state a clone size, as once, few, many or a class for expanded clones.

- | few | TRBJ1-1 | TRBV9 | TGTGCCAGCAGCCCGAGAGGACTGTGGGAAGAAGCTTTCTTT | CASSPRGLWEEAFF
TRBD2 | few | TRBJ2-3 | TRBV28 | TGTGCCATCGAGCGGGAGGGCGGCACAGATACGCAGTATTTT | CAIEREGGTDTQYF
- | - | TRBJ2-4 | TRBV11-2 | TGTGCCAGCAGCTCCCCCCTAGGAGGAAACATTCAGTACTTC | CASSSPLGGNIQYF
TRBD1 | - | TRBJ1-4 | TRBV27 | TGTGCCAGCAGTAAGACAGGGGGAGGTGAAAAACTGTTTTTT | CASSKTGGGEKLFF
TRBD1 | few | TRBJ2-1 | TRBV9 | TGTGCCAGCAGCGCCGGACAGGGGGGGTACAATGAGCAGTTCTTC | CASSAGQGGYNEQFF
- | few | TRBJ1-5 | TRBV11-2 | TGTGCCAGCAGGCCTACGAGGGCGGGACAGCCCCAGCATTTT | CASRPTRAGQPQHF
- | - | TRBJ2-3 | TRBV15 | TGTGCCACCAGCAGAGATGGAGGGAACAGGAGATCAGATACGCAGTATTTT | CATSRDGGNRRSDTQYF
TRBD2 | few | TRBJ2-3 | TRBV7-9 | TGTGCCAGCAGCGCCACACTAGCGGGAGGCCTCCGCACAGATACGCAGTATTTT | CASSATLAGGLRTDTQYF
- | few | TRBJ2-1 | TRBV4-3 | TGCGCCAGCAGCCAAGAAGCGCCGCCAGTGTGGGACTCTCATGAGCAGTTCTTC | CASSQEAPPVWDSHEQFF
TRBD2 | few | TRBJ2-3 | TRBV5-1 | TGCGCCAGCAGCCCGGCCGGGACTAGCGCAGATACGCAGTATTTT | CASSPAGTSADTQYF
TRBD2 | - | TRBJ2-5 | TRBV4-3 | TGCGCCAGCAGCCAAGGCGGTTTTAGCGGGGGGGCGGAGACCCAGTACTTC | CASSQGGFSGGAETQYF
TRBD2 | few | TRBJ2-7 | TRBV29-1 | TGCAGCGTTTTTGTCCCTGGGCTGAGAAATAGCGGGATTTACGAGCAGTACTTC | CSVFVPGLRNSGIYEQYF
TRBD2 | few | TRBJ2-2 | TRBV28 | TGTGCCAGCAGCCCAAGCATCGCGGGGGATGTACCCGGGGAGCTGTTTTTT | CASSPSIAGDVPGELFF
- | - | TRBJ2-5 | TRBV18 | TGTGCCAGCTCACCCGACGGGCAAGAGACCCAGTACTTC | CASSPDGQETQYF
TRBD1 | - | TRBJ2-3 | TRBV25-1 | TGTGCCAGCAGTGATACAGGGGGGACAGATACGCAGTATTTT | CASSDTGGTDTQYF
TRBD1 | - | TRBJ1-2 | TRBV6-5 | TGTGCCAGCAGTCGACAGGGAGGTGGCTACACCTTC | CASSRQGGGYTF
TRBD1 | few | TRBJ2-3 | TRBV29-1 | TGCAGCGTTGCACAGGGGGCTCCCACAGATACGCAGTATTTT | CSVAQGAPTDTQYF
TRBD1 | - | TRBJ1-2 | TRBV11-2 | TGTGCCAGCAGCCGTGGACAGGGCAGTGGCTACACCTTC | CASSRGQGSGYTF
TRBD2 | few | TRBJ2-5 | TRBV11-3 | TGTGCCAGCAGCCTACACTCTAGCGGGGGGAGTGAGACCCAGTACTTC | CASSLHSSGGSETQYF
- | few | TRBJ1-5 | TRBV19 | TGTGCCAGTCAGATAGGCGGCTCTAGCAATCAGCCCCAGCATTTT | CASQIGGSSNQPQHF
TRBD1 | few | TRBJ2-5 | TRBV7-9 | TGTGCCAGCAGCCCCGGACAGGGGAAAGAGACCCAGTACTTC | CASSPGQGKETQYF
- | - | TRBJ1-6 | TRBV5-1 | TGCGCCAGCAGACCCTGGGGGGAGGCGAATTATAATTCACCCCTCCACTTT | CASRPWGEANYNSPLHF
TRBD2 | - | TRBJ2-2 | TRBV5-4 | TGTGCCAGCAGCGCTAGCGGGGGCCTGAACACCGGGGAGCTGTTTTTT | CASSASGGLNTGELFF
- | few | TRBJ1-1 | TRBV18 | TGTGCCAGCTCCCCCGGGTTGGAGCGAGCTTTCTTT | CASSPGLERAFF
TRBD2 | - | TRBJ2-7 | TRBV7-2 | TGTGCCAGCAGCTTAGCTCCTAGCGGGGGAGCATACGAGCAGTACTTC | CASSLAPSGGAYEQYF
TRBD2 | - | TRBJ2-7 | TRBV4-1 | TGCGCCAGCAGCCAGGGAGGGCTAGCGGGACCATACTACGAGCAGTACTTC | CASSQGGLAGPYYEQYF
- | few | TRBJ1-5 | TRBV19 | TGTGCCAGTAGTATCCTTGGACAGAAATACAATCAGCCCCAGCATTTT | CASSILGQKYNQPQHF
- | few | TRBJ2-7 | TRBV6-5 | TGTGCCAGCAGCAGAACAGGGTTTAACGAGCAGTACTTC | CASSRTGFNEQYF
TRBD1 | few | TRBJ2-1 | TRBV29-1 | TGCAGCGTTGGGAGACAGGGGGCCGTGTTTTCCTACAATGAGCAGTTCTTC | CSVGRQGAVFSYNEQFF